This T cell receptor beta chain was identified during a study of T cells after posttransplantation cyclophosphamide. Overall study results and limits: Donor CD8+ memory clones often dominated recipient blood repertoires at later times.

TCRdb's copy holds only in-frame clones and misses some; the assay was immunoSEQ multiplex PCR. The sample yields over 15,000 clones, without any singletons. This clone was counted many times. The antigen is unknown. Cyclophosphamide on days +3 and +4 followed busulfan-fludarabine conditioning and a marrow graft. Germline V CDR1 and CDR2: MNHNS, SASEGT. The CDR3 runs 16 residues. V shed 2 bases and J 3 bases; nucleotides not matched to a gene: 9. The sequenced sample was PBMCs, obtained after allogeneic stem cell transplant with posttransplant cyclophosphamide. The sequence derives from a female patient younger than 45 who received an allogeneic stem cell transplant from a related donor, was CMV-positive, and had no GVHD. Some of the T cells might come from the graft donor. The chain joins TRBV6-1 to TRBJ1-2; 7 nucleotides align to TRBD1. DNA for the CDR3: TGTGCCAGCAGTGAACCAAACAGGGGCCCTTACTATGGCTACACCTTC. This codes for CASSEPNRGPYYGYTF.